One sample yielded the 26 T cell receptor beta chains listed below, sequenced in a study of blood T cell repertoires in COVID-19. Measured with immunoSEQ multiplex PCR; TCRdb has only the in-frame clones, and not every one. The data contain about 290,000 clones, 85% of them singletons. Sequencing used peripheral blood. The receptors come from a woman aged 50 to 60 with active or convalescent COVID-19.

This clone was detected once. The V gene is TRBV28, the J gene TRBJ1-5; D unclear. This CDR3 comprises 11 residues. Trimming pared 6 bases from V and 4 bases from J, leaving 4 bases between. Germline V gene sequence: CDR1 MDHEN, CDR2 SYDVKM. CDR3 residues: CASSGNQPQHF. CDR3 in DNA: TGTGCCAGCAGCGGTAATCAGCCCCAGCATTTT. Looking up the rest from reference TRBV28 and TRBJ1-5 gives the full variable domain: DVKVTQSSRYLVKRTGEKVFLECVQDMDHENMFWYRQDPGLGLRLIYFSYDVKMKEKGDIPEGYSVSREKKERFSLILESASTNQTSMYLCASSGNQPQHFGDGTRLSIL.

V gene TRBV13 combines with J gene TRBJ2-3, with 8 bases lining up with TRBD2. Germline CDR1 reads PRHDT; CDR2 reads FYEKMQ (reference sequence). CDR3 length: 17 amino acids. V gave up 5 bases and J gave up 4 bases; unmatched junction bases: 14. CDR3 amino acids: CASSPSGAGAGPDTQYF. The CDR3 DNA reads as TGTGCCAGCAGCCCTAGCGGAGCGGGAGCGGGGCCAGATACGCAGTATTTT. The variable domain in full, completed from reference TRBV13 and TRBJ2-3, reads AAGVIQSPRHLIKEKRETATLKCYPIPRHDTVYWYQQGPGQDPQFLISFYEKMQSDKGSIPDRFSAQQFSDYHSELNMSSLELGDSALYFCASSPSGAGAGPDTQYFGPGTRLTVL.

This clone was found once. The rearrangement joins TRBV5-5 to TRBJ2-7, with 7 bases fitting TRBD1. Looked up from germline, CDR1 is SGHKS and CDR2 is YYEKEE (reference sequence). There are 15 residues in the CDR3. The V segment lost 1 base and the J segment 6 bases; nucleotides outside the gene matches: 10. The chain's CDR3 is CASSLRDSSGGEQYF. For the CDR3, the DNA is TGTGCCAGCAGCTTGAGGGACAGCTCTGGAGGCGAGCAGTACTTC.

V is TRBV28 and J is TRBJ1-4; TRBD1 matches 8 bases. The CDR3 runs to 15 residues. Germline CDR1 is MDHEN and CDR2 is SYDVKM. Trimming removed 6 bases from V and 8 bases from J; junction bases left unmatched: 11. The DNA for the CDR3 is TGTGCCAGCAGCTCCACAGGGGGAACTCGGGAAAAACTGTTTTTT. Protein sequence: CASSSTGGTREKLFF.

The chain recombines TRBV19 with TRBJ1-3, with 8 bases that match TRBD1. V gave up 9 bases and J gave up 0 bases; unmatched junction bases: 7. The CDR3 contains 15 residues. In germline, CDR1 is LNHDA, CDR2 SQIVND (reference sequence). The CDR3 sequence is CASDITGGSGNTIYF. The CDR3 DNA reads as TGTGCCAGCGACATTACAGGGGGCTCTGGAAACACCATATATTTT.

The chain links TRBV6-1 to TRBJ2-3; tentatively, D is TRBD1 (6 bases). Germline V CDR1 and CDR2: MNHNS, SASEGT. This CDR3 is 14 amino acids long. The V end lost 1 base, the J end lost 10 bases, and 15 bases lay between the germline ends. The CDR3 DNA sequence: TGTGCCAGCAGTGAAGAAGGCAGGGGCCATTCGCAGTATTTT. Residues: CASSEEGRGHSQYF.

This chain connects TRBV10-2 to TRBJ2-5, with 8 nucleotides matching TRBD2. V shed 4 bases, J shed 3 bases, and the junction held 10 bases outside the gene matches. CDR3 size: 16 residues. Germline CDR1 WSHSY, CDR2 SAAADI. CDR3 loop: CASSVDSGDLEETQYF. CDR3 DNA: TGCGCCAGCAGTGTTGATAGCGGGGACCTCGAAGAGACCCAGTACTTC.

The chain recombines TRBV4-1 with TRBJ1-2; D is perhaps TRBD1 (6 bases). There are 15 residues in the CDR3. The germline gives CDR1 MGHRA, CDR2 YSYEKL. Trimming took 0 bases from V and 8 from J, leaving 16 bases between them. The CDR3 protein is CASSQDYRERGGYTF. The CDR3 DNA is TGCGCCAGCAGCCAAGACTACAGGGAGCGAGGAGGCTACACCTTC.

This sequence joins TRBV7-2 and TRBJ1-5; no clear D gene. The length of the CDR3 is 14 residues. The ends were cut back, 5 bases at V and 4 bases at J, with 12 bases in the middle. Germline CDR1 is SGHTA and CDR2 is FQGNSA. Here the CDR3 reads CASSLTPGNQPQHF. CDR3 coding DNA: TGTGCCAGCAGCCTAACCCCGGGGAATCAGCCCCAGCATTTT. Full variable domain (rest looked up from reference TRBV7-2 and TRBJ1-5): GAGVSQSPSNKVTEKGKDVELRCDPISGHTALYWYRQSLGQGLEFLIYFQGNSAPDKSGLPSDRFSAERTGGSVSTLTIQRTQQEDSAVYLCASSLTPGNQPQHFGDGTRLSIL.

The chain couples TRBV11-2 to TRBJ1-3, with 7 bases identical to TRBD1. The CDR3 runs 18 residues. Trimming cost V 5 bases and J 0 bases; bases outside gene matches: 13. From germline, CDR1 is SGHAT and CDR2 FQNNGV. DNA for the CDR3: TGTGCCAGCAGCGGAGCTGGGACAGCCTCACGCTCTGGAAACACCATATATTTT. Residues: CASSGAGTASRSGNTIYF.

V usage is TRBV27 and J usage is TRBJ1-2; D may be TRBD1 (6 bases). The CDR3 extends over 16 amino acids. V lost 5 bases, J lost 7 bases, and 23 bases lay in between. Germline loops: CDR1 MNHEY, CDR2 SMNVEV (reference sequence). Written as DNA, the CDR3 is TGTGCCAGCAGTCCCTTTTTCGGGGACACTGGCTTTGGCTACACCTTC. It specifies CASSPFFGDTGFGYTF.

The table lists this clone with a count of one. The V gene is TRBV10-1, the J gene TRBJ2-3; no reliable D call. The CDR3 runs 12 residues. In germline, CDR1 is WNHNN, CDR2 SYGVQD (reference sequence). V lost 3 bases to trimming and J lost 2 bases, with 3 bases between them. The CDR3 nucleotides read TGCGCCAGCAGTGACTACACAGATACGCAGTATTTT. This gives the protein CASSDYTDTQYF.

This chain links TRBV5-1 with TRBJ2-1; 10 bases are shared with TRBD2. The trim removed 3 bases at V and 4 bases at J, leaving 7 bases unmatched. The length of the CDR3 is 16 residues. Germline V lookup: CDR1 SGHRS, CDR2 YFSETQ. Here the CDR3 reads CASSSRKTSGYNEQFF. Written as DNA, the CDR3 is TGCGCCAGCAGCTCCAGAAAGACTAGCGGGTACAATGAGCAGTTCTTC.

V is TRBV2 and J is TRBJ2-7, with 9 nucleotides matching TRBD1. After removal of 4 bases from V and 6 bases from J, the junction contained 7 bases not matched to a gene. CDR1 SNHLY and CDR2 FYNNEI come from the germline V gene. The length of the CDR3 is 14 residues. CDR3 amino acids: CASSGQGGPGEQYF. The CDR3 DNA is TGTGCCAGCAGTGGACAGGGGGGACCCGGCGAGCAGTACTTC.

V gene TRBV18 combines with J gene TRBJ1-1; TRBD1 aligns across 8 bases. The CDR3 contains 12 residues. V was clipped by 3 bases and J by 11 bases; unmatched bases: 5. Per germline, CDR1 KGHSH and CDR2 LQKENI. The CDR3 DNA reads as TGTGCCAGCTCACCGGACAGGGAGGACGCTTTCTTT. This encodes CASSPDREDAFF. The full variable domain, in which reference TRBV18 and TRBJ1-1 provide the parts outside the CDR3, is NAGVMQNPRHLVRRRGQEARLRCSPMKGHSHVYWYRQLPEEGLKFMVYLQKENIIDESGMPKERFSAEFPKEGPSILRIQQVVRGDSAAYFCASSPDREDAFFGQGTRLTVV.

The chain carries TRBV25-1 and TRBJ2-3, with D possibly matching TRBD1 (6 bases). Germline loops: CDR1 MGHDK, CDR2 SYGVNS. This CDR3 comprises 14 residues. V was shortened by 5 bases and J by 2 bases, with 11 bases between the two germline ends. In nucleotides, the CDR3 is TGTGCCAGCAGTCGTCCAGGGGACACAGATACGCAGTATTTT. The encoded protein is CASSRPGDTDTQYF.

This clone was seen just once. This chain links TRBV2 with TRBJ1-1; possibly TRBD1 for D (5 bases). The V gene lost 6 bases and the J gene lost 1 base, with 12 bases spanning the gap. This CDR3 is 14 amino acids long. Germline V lookup: CDR1 SNHLY, CDR2 FYNNEI. CDR3 bases: TGTGCCAGCAGGGCGGGGGGTTCGAACACTGAAGCTTTCTTT. Its protein is CASRAGGSNTEAFF. Based on the CDR3 plus reference TRBV2 and TRBJ1-1, the full variable domain is EPEVTQTPSHQVTQMGQEVILRCVPISNHLYFYWYRQILGQKVEFLVSFYNNEISEKSEIFDDQFSVERPDGSNFTLKIRSTKLEDSAMYFCASRAGGSNTEAFFGQGTRLTVV.

The genes are TRBV10-3 and TRBJ2-5; TRBD1 matches at 7 bases. CDR3 length: 15 amino acids. Germline V gene sequence: CDR1 ENHRY, CDR2 SYGVKD. V shed 10 bases and J 4 bases; nucleotides not matched to a gene: 15. The CDR3 is CATLQGKQGIETQYF. Written as DNA, the CDR3 is TGTGCCACGCTACAGGGGAAACAAGGGATAGAGACCCAGTACTTC.

This chain joins TRBV19 and TRBJ1-5, with D tentatively TRBD1 (5 bases). CDR3 length: 14 residues. V was clipped by 3 bases and J by 5 bases, with 11 bases between them. Germline loops: CDR1 LNHDA, CDR2 SQIVND (reference sequence). CDR3 nucleotides: TGTGCCAGTAGTATCTCTAGGGGATATCAGCCCCAGCATTTT. It codes for CASSISRGYQPQHF.

The chain combines TRBV6-5 with TRBJ2-7, with D perhaps matching TRBD1 (5 bases). This CDR3 is 12 amino acids long. Trimming stripped 6 bases from V and 3 bases from J, with 9 bases between. From germline, CDR1 is MNHEY and CDR2 SVGAGI. CDR3 sequence (DNA): TGTGCCAGCAGCCCAGGGCTCTACGAGCAGTACTTC. Amino acid sequence: CASSPGLYEQYF.

V gene TRBV7-2 combines with J gene TRBJ2-1; D is uncertain. Germline-derived CDR1 and CDR2 are SGHTA and FQGNSA. The CDR3 is 13 residues long. Trimming shortened V by 2 bases and J by 5 bases, and 7 bases separated the two germline ends. The CDR3 spells CASSLNLDNEQFF. In nucleotides, the CDR3 is TGTGCCAGCAGCTTAAACCTAGACAATGAGCAGTTCTTC. The whole variable domain, filled in from reference TRBV7-2 and TRBJ2-1, reads GAGVSQSPSNKVTEKGKDVELRCDPISGHTALYWYRQSLGQGLEFLIYFQGNSAPDKSGLPSDRFSAERTGGSVSTLTIQRTQQEDSAVYLCASSLNLDNEQFFGPGTRLTVL.

Comments on this clone: The sample has other DNA sequences that encode this CDR3 too. The J gene is TRBJ2-3, the V gene TRBV19; 7 bases line up with TRBD2. Germline V CDR1 and CDR2: LNHDA, SQIVND (reference sequence). With V trimmed by 10 bases and J by 3 bases, 16 bases remained unmatched. This CDR3 is built from 16 residues. The CDR3 region is CAISDGEGLGTDTQYF. The CDR3 region has the DNA TGTGCCATCTCAGATGGGGAGGGCCTGGGGACAGATACGCAGTATTTT.

The DNA of the CDR3 is TGTGCCAGCAGTTTATCCCGGGGACAGGGTCACTACACCTTC. Its translation is CASSLSRGQGHYTF. J is TRBJ1-2 and V is TRBV28; 9 bases map to TRBD1. The CDR3 runs to 14 residues. Germline V gene sequence: CDR1 MDHEN, CDR2 SYDVKM. The J segment lost 10 bases and the V segment lost 1 base, leaving 7 bases of the junction unmatched.

This clone has more than one count but fewer than ten. The rearrangement joins TRBV28 to TRBJ1-5; D possibly corresponds to TRBD1 (6 bases). CDR3 length equals 15 residues. Germline loops: CDR1 MDHEN, CDR2 SYDVKM. V was trimmed by 8 bases and J by 5 bases, leaving 19 bases between them. This CDR3 reads CASYATGYSHQPQHF. The CDR3 bases are TGTGCCAGCTACGCCACAGGGTATTCTCATCAGCCCCAGCATTTT.

The chain recombines TRBV9 with TRBJ1-3; 8 bases align to TRBD1. Per the germline V gene, CDR1 is SGDLS and CDR2 is YYNGEE. The V gene end was trimmed by 4 bases and the J gene end by 2 bases; junction bases not matched to a gene: 2. The CDR3 spans 14 residues. The CDR3 region is CASSQQGAGNTIYF. DNA for the CDR3: TGTGCCAGCAGCCAACAGGGGGCTGGAAACACCATATATTTT.

This clone was seen only a few times. This chain links TRBV28 with TRBJ1-4; D gene uncertain. The CDR3 has 16 amino acids. V dropped 2 bases and J dropped 7 bases, with 17 bases sitting between them. Germline-derived CDR1 and CDR2 are MDHEN and SYDVKM. CDR3 in amino acids: CASSLLAEPRGEKLFF. CDR3 coding DNA: TGTGCCAGCAGTTTACTCGCGGAGCCCAGAGGTGAAAAACTGTTTTTT.